This TCR beta chain appears in the sequencing data of a study of cytomegalovirus exposure and HLA in healthy donors. Study-wide points: Based on reports, TCR beta sequences accurately predicted HLA-A and HLA-B alleles for most subjects. It was reported in a later analysis that an Asian-associated ancestry cluster showed fewer N-insertions than the roughly 710-donor mean. Sequencing likely produced, as an artifact, a cluster of highly shared sequence variants. Several of the most significant clusters appeared, in a later analysis, to be linked to common viral pathogens.

The CDR3 has 18 amino acids. The germline gives CDR1 SGHRS, CDR2 YFSETQ. Losses at the gene ends were 5 bases for V and 3 bases for J; bases not matched to a gene: 14. On this clone: Its antigen is not known.

Primers included in the PCR were 60 Vbeta and 13 Jbeta primers. Profiled with immunoSEQ multiplex PCR; TCRdb holds only in-frame clones, not every one. Here the sample spans 130,000 to 150,000 clones, around three quarters being singletons. Sequenced input: PBMCs. The origin of this receptor is a man under 40 in good health and CMV-seronegative. The chain combines TRBV5-1 with TRBJ2-6, with 7 bases matching TRBD2. The CDR3 region has the DNA TGCGCCAGCAGTCTTACCCCATTGGGGAGGGGTGGGGCCAACGTCCTGACTTTC. This translates into CASSLTPLGRGGANVLTF.